This TCR beta chain derives from a study of blood T cell repertoires in COVID-19. In the study overall: PBMCs, B-cell-depleted T cells, or T cells were the source of the cDNA or gDNA that made up the material.

This CDR3 is built from 14 residues. V lost 1 base and J 6 bases, leaving 10 bases between the germline ends. Germline V gene lookup returns CDR1 SGHTA and CDR2 FQGNSA. The assay was immunoSEQ multiplex PCR, and TCRdb's table has in-frame clones only and misses some. This sample yields about 100,000 clones, of which approximately 84% are seen a single time; 4.4% belongs to the top ten. The rearrangement joins TRBV7-2 to TRBJ1-5, with D unclear. Sequencing was performed on peripheral blood. The origin of this receptor is a man in his fifties or sixties with acute or convalescent COVID-19. The DNA of the CDR3 is TGTGCCAGCAGCTTAGACCGGGGAGCTCAGCCCCAGCATTTT. Its protein is CASSLDRGAQPQHF.